What follows are 28 T cell receptor beta chains derived from one specimen sequenced in a study of shared T cell receptors in the human thymus. TCRdb keeps only in-frame clones here, not all; method: immunoSEQ multiplex PCR. The sample has hundreds of thousands of clones, approximately 87% seen once. This sample also appeared in a second study, on human thymus T cells.

Sequencing input: thymocytes. These receptors originate from a boy younger than two with a congenital heart defect.

The V call is TRBV27, the J call TRBJ2-7, with 8 nucleotides matching TRBD1. Losses at the gene ends were 4 bases for V and 1 base for J; bases not matched to a gene: 3. The CDR3 covers 14 residues. The V gene's germline CDR1 is MNHEY and CDR2 SMNVEV (reference sequence). As DNA, the CDR3 is TGTGCCAGCAGTTCAAGGACAGGGTCCTACGAGCAGTACTTC. Protein sequence: CASSSRTGSYEQYF.

This chain connects TRBV29-1 to TRBJ2-1; 7 positions agree with TRBD2. Germline V lookup: CDR1 SQVTM, CDR2 ANQGSEA. CDR3 length: 16 amino acids. V trimming: 1 base; J trimming: 7 bases; junction bases outside the gene matches: 13. The CDR3 sequence is CSVEGLAEKTWNEQFF. The CDR3 bases are TGCAGCGTTGAAGGGCTAGCGGAGAAAACTTGGAATGAGCAGTTCTTC.

V usage is TRBV19 and J usage is TRBJ2-5, with D perhaps TRBD1 (5 bases). The CDR3 is made up of 14 amino acids. Germline CDR1 is LNHDA and CDR2 is SQIVND (reference sequence). Trimming cost V 4 bases and J 0 bases, with 9 bases left between them. CDR3 in DNA: TGTGCCAGTAGTAACTTACAGGACCAAGAGACCCAGTACTTC. This gives the protein CASSNLQDQETQYF.

This clone was seen a single time. The chain uses TRBV9 and TRBJ2-1; no clear D. Germline V gene lookup returns CDR1 SGDLS and CDR2 YYNGEE. The V end lost 0 bases, the J end lost 0 bases, and 7 bases lay between the germline ends. The CDR3 loop spans 15 amino acids. The CDR3 loop is CASSVGPSSYNEQFF. The CDR3 nucleotides are TGTGCCAGCAGCGTAGGTCCGTCCTCCTACAATGAGCAGTTCTTC.

This chain uses TRBV7-9 with TRBJ2-7, with 11 bases identical to TRBD2. The CDR3 totals 15 residues. Trimming removed 1 base from V and 4 bases from J; junction bases left unmatched: 3. Germline CDR1 and CDR2: SEHNR and FQNEAQ (reference sequence). The DNA for the CDR3 is TGTGCCAGCAGCTTAGTGACTAGCGGGGAGTACGAGCAGTACTTC. Encoded protein: CASSLVTSGEYEQYF. Looking up the rest from reference TRBV7-9 and TRBJ2-7 gives the full variable domain: DTGVSQNPRHKITKRGQNVTFRCDPISEHNRLYWYRQTLGQGPEFLTYFQNEAQLEKSRLLSDRFSAERPKGSFSTLEIQRTEQGDSAMYLCASSLVTSGEYEQYFGPGTRLTVT.

This chain connects TRBV2 to TRBJ2-5; 7 bases fit TRBD1. Trimming took 8 bases from V and 5 from J; bases not matched to a gene: 8. Germline V gene sequence: CDR1 SNHLY, CDR2 FYNNEI. The CDR3 runs 13 residues. The CDR3 nucleotides read TGTGCCAGCCGGACAGGCTTCATGGAGACCCAGTACTTC. The encoded protein is CASRTGFMETQYF.

Only a few counts were recorded for this clone. The chain joins TRBV6-5 to TRBJ1-5; the D is unclear. The CDR3 loop spans 14 amino acids. Germline values: CDR1 MNHEY, CDR2 SVGAGI. V lost 4 bases to trimming and J lost 0 bases, with 7 bases between them. The CDR3 reads CASSSTDSNQPQHF. The CDR3 region has the DNA TGTGCCAGCAGTTCCACAGATAGCAATCAGCCCCAGCATTTT.

The rearrangement joins TRBV7-9 to TRBJ2-3; D is undetermined. CDR1 and CDR2 (germline): SEHNR, FQNEAQ (reference sequence). This CDR3 is 16 amino acids long. The V end lost 5 bases, the J end lost 0 bases, and 15 bases lay between the germline ends. The CDR3 is CASSPPEPSSTDTQYF. Here the CDR3 DNA reads TGTGCCAGCAGCCCTCCGGAGCCCTCTAGCACAGATACGCAGTATTTT. Complete variable domain (other parts from reference TRBV7-9 and TRBJ2-3): DTGVSQNPRHKITKRGQNVTFRCDPISEHNRLYWYRQTLGQGPEFLTYFQNEAQLEKSRLLSDRFSAERPKGSFSTLEIQRTEQGDSAMYLCASSPPEPSSTDTQYFGPGTRLTVL.

This chain uses TRBV29-1 with TRBJ2-5, with 11 bases identical to TRBD2. TRBJ2-7 explains the end of the DNA better; the J call may be wrong. There are 12 residues in the CDR3. Germline V gives CDR1 SQVTM, CDR2 ANQGSEA. The CDR3 DNA reads TGCAGCGTCTTAGCGGGAGGGGACGAGCAGTACTTC. Protein product: CSVLAGGDEQYF.

V and J are TRBV4-1 and TRBJ2-3, with 7 bases aligning to TRBD2. The CDR3 spans 11 residues. Looked up from germline, CDR1 is MGHRA and CDR2 is YSYEKL. V lost 6 bases to trimming and J lost 13 bases; unmatched junction nucleotides: 7. CDR3 nucleotide sequence: TGCGCCAGCAGGGCGGGAGCTTCAGAGTATTTT. This encodes CASRAGASEYF.

This chain connects TRBV11-2 to TRBJ1-4; D is unresolved. The germline V and J ends were trimmed by 1 base and 4 bases, with 10 bases remaining between them. This CDR3 is 15 amino acids long. CDR1 is SGHAT, CDR2 FQNNGV, per germline. The CDR3 loop reads CASSLAGQSNEKLFF. CDR3 nucleotides: TGTGCCAGCAGCTTAGCGGGTCAGAGTAATGAAAAACTGTTTTTT.

The chain combines TRBV4-3 with TRBJ2-7; 8 nucleotides match TRBD2. CDR3 size: 17 residues. V lost 0 bases to trimming and J lost 6 bases; unmatched junction nucleotides: 13. CDR1 is LGHNA and CDR2 is YSLEER in the germline V gene. CDR3 sequence reads: CASSQDGSRAGVSEQYF. CDR3 DNA sequence: TGCGCCAGCAGCCAAGATGGGTCGAGAGCGGGAGTCTCCGAGCAGTACTTC.

J is TRBJ2-3 and V is TRBV29-1, with 7 bases matching TRBD2. Germline CDR1 is SQVTM and CDR2 is ANQGSEA. The length of the CDR3 is 15 residues. J gave up 5 bases and V 6 bases, and 14 bases lay outside the gene matches. Here the CDR3 reads CSVGDPGTTVDTQYF. CDR3 bases: TGCAGCGTCGGAGATCCCGGGACTACCGTAGATACGCAGTATTTT.

The chain employs TRBV21-1 and TRBJ1-1; TRBD1 is the table's D call, not checked against the DNA. TRBV21-1 is classified as a pseudogene. The CDR3 consists of 13 residues. The CDR3 protein is CASSNQGDTEAFF. In nucleotides, the CDR3 is TGTGCCAGCAGCAATCAGGGTGACACTGAAGCTTTCTTT.

The genes are TRBV19 and TRBJ2-5, with TRBD1 identical over 11 bases. Germline lookup yields CDR1 LNHDA and CDR2 SQIVND (reference sequence). Trimming removed 1 base from V and 5 bases from J; junction bases left unmatched: 9. This CDR3 region has 17 residues. The CDR3 protein is CASSIGRTGGGRETQYF. CDR3 nucleotides: TGTGCCAGTAGTATAGGAAGGACAGGGGGCGGACGGGAGACCCAGTACTTC.

The V call is TRBV7-2, the J call TRBJ2-7, with D perhaps matching TRBD1 (7 bases). The germline V gene encodes CDR1 SGHTA and CDR2 FQGNSA. V was cut by 3 bases and J by 3 bases, with 12 bases left in between. This CDR3 is built from 14 residues. The CDR3 DNA reads TGTGCCAGCAGCTTTAGGCAGGGGGGCTACGAGCAGTACTTC. It encodes CASSFRQGGYEQYF.

The rearrangement uses TRBV4-2 and TRBJ2-7, with D perhaps matching TRBD2 (5 bases). Trimming removed 0 bases from V and 3 bases from J, with 18 bases in between. Germline lookup yields CDR1 LGHNA and CDR2 YNFKEQ. This CDR3 is built from 17 residues. The CDR3 sequence is CASSQDIRESYLYEQYF. For the CDR3, the DNA is TGTGCCAGCAGCCAAGATATACGGGAATCCTACCTCTACGAGCAGTACTTC.

The J gene is TRBJ2-1, the V gene TRBV25-1; possibly TRBD2 for D (6 bases). The CDR3 has 17 amino acids. V was trimmed by 1 base and J by 6 bases, leaving 19 bases between them. Germline V CDR1 and CDR2: MGHDK, SYGVNS. In nucleotides, the CDR3 is TGTGCCAGCAGTGAATCCAGACGTGGGGGGATCCCCAATGAGCAGTTCTTC. Translation gives CASSESRRGGIPNEQFF.

V usage is TRBV2 and J usage is TRBJ2-3; 7 nucleotides agree with TRBD2. The CDR3 contains 16 residues. Germline V gene sequence: CDR1 SNHLY, CDR2 FYNNEI. V shed 4 bases, J shed 2 bases, and the junction held 9 bases outside the gene matches. CDR3 loop: CASSGLADEITDTQYF. The CDR3 DNA follows: TGTGCCAGCAGTGGGCTAGCGGATGAAATCACAGATACGCAGTATTTT.

The count of this clone is one. The CDR3 here is CASRVGVASGYNEQFF. The CDR3 region has the DNA TGTGCCAGCAGGGTTGGCGTGGCTAGCGGATACAATGAGCAGTTCTTC. J is TRBJ2-1 and V is TRBV5-6; 7 positions match TRBD2. Trimming at V came to 5 bases and at J to 4 bases, leaving 12 bases not matched to a gene. The CDR3 consists of 16 residues. Germline-derived CDR1 and CDR2 are SGHDT and YYEEEE.

The chain joins TRBV4-3 to TRBJ2-7; possible D gene TRBD1, 6 bases. The CDR3 length is 14 residues. Trimming left V 0 bases short and J 5 bases short, with 11 bases between. Per the germline V gene, CDR1 is LGHNA and CDR2 is YSLEER. CDR3 residues: CASSQEGAIHEQYF. CDR3 DNA sequence: TGCGCCAGCAGCCAAGAGGGGGCAATCCACGAGCAGTACTTC.

The chain's CDR3 is CASRLTSGRVYEQYF. The CDR3 coding sequence is TGTGCCAGCAGGCTGACTAGCGGGAGAGTGTACGAGCAGTACTTC. J is TRBJ2-7 and V is TRBV6-1, with 12 bases aligning to TRBD2. Germline loops: CDR1 MNHNS, CDR2 SASEGT. The CDR3 covers 15 residues. Trimming removed 6 bases from V and 4 bases from J; junction bases left unmatched: 7.

This clone has a handful of counts. The rearrangement uses TRBV5-6 and TRBJ2-7; 7 bases are shared with TRBD2. V lost 6 bases to trimming and J lost 6 bases; unmatched junction nucleotides: 6. The germline V gene has CDR1 SGHDT and CDR2 YYEEEE. This CDR3 is 12 amino acids long. The CDR3 DNA follows: TGTGCCAGCACCCAGCGGGAAGCCGAGCAGTACTTC. This codes for CASTQREAEQYF.

The chain joins TRBV9 to TRBJ2-3; D is perhaps TRBD2 (5 bases). Deletions cut 0 bases from V and 3 bases from J, with 14 bases between. Germline assignment: CDR1 SGDLS and CDR2 YYNGEE. The CDR3 sequence is 16 residues long. CDR3 sequence (DNA): TGTGCCAGCAGCGTAGAGGTTACGAGAGGGACAGATACGCAGTATTTT. It encodes CASSVEVTRGTDTQYF.

The chain recombines TRBV27 with TRBJ2-7, with 10 bases lining up with TRBD1. V shed 3 bases, J shed 6 bases, and the junction held 5 bases outside the gene matches. The V gene's germline CDR1 is MNHEY and CDR2 SMNVEV (reference sequence). CDR3 length equals 14 residues. In nucleotides, the CDR3 is TGTGCCAGCAGTTTGGGACAGGGGAAGGTCGAGCAGTACTTC. It yields the protein CASSLGQGKVEQYF.

A few counts support this clone. V usage is TRBV6-5 and J usage is TRBJ1-1; D remains unclear. The CDR3 has 15 amino acids. The germline V and J ends were trimmed by 0 bases and 4 bases, with 12 bases remaining between them. Per the germline V gene, CDR1 is MNHEY and CDR2 is SVGAGI. The CDR3 here is CASSYSGERGTEAFF. The CDR3 DNA is TGTGCCAGCAGTTACTCTGGAGAACGGGGCACTGAAGCTTTCTTT.

The V gene is TRBV25-1, the J gene TRBJ2-2, with a weak D call TRBD2 (6 bases). Per germline, CDR1 MGHDK and CDR2 SYGVNS. The V end lost 2 bases, the J end lost 7 bases, and 17 bases lay between the germline ends. The CDR3 contains 16 residues. The chain's CDR3 is CASSEKHREPVGELFF. CDR3 in DNA: TGTGCCAGCAGTGAAAAACACCGGGAGCCAGTCGGGGAGCTGTTTTTT.

The chain couples TRBV10-3 to TRBJ2-1; D not resolved. V was trimmed by 0 bases and J by 8 bases, leaving 8 bases between them. The germline gives CDR1 ENHRY, CDR2 SYGVKD. The CDR3 has 13 amino acids. The chain's CDR3 is CAISESETHEQFF. The CDR3 bases are TGTGCCATCAGTGAGTCGGAGACCCATGAGCAGTTCTTC.